Presented here are 29 T cell receptor beta chains from one specimen sequenced in a study of T cells after yellow fever vaccination. TCRdb fed the 5' RACE reads into MiXCR, producing one record per CDR3 protein. The sample has 25,000 to 30,000 distinct CDR3 sequences, roughly 4.5% seen once. The source was PBMCs, either bulk or a sorted T-cell subset (CD4+, CD8+, memory, or dextramer-sorted; not recorded which), collected on the day of the yellow fever booster vaccination. All receptors derive from a man aged 18 to 29 who received the YFV17D yellow fever vaccine.

This clonotype appeared many times. V usage is TRBV11-2 and J usage is TRBJ2-3; D is uncertain. This CDR3 is 12 amino acids long. The germline gives CDR1 SGHAT, CDR2 FQNNGV. Trimming took off 7 bases at V and 6 bases at J, with 11 bases between the two ends. The CDR3 is CASTWALDTQYF. The DNA of the CDR3 is TGTGCCAGCACATGGGCCTTGGATACGCAGTATTTT.

This clonotype was observed at least ten times. V is TRBV6-4 and J is TRBJ2-3; the match to TRBD2 covers 11 bases. Per the germline V gene, CDR1 is MRHNA and CDR2 is SNTAGT. The CDR3 is 16 residues long. After removal of 3 bases from V and 2 bases from J, the junction contained 4 bases not matched to a gene. The CDR3 region is CASSESSGGPTDTQYF. CDR3 sequence (DNA): TGTGCCAGCAGTGAGTCTAGCGGGGGGCCCACAGATACGCAGTATTTT.

The chain combines TRBV7-9 with TRBJ1-4; unclear D gene. The V gene lost 2 bases and the J gene lost 0 bases, with 7 bases spanning the gap. Germline assignment: CDR1 SEHNR and CDR2 FQNEAQ (reference sequence). This CDR3 region has 15 residues. In DNA form, the CDR3 reads TGTGCCAGCAGCTTACGCGGGGCAACTAATGAAAAACTGTTTTTT. Protein sequence: CASSLRGATNEKLFF. Looking up the rest from reference TRBV7-9 and TRBJ1-4 gives the full variable domain: DTGVSQNPRHKITKRGQNVTFRCDPISEHNRLYWYRQTLGQGPEFLTYFQNEAQLEKSRLLSDRFSAERPKGSFSTLEIQRTEQGDSAMYLCASSLRGATNEKLFFGSGTQLSVL.

This clonotype was recorded many times. The chain has TRBV7-9 and TRBJ1-4; TRBD1 agrees at 8 bases. The CDR3 covers 16 residues. Germline trimming cut 1 base from V and 1 base from J; bases unmatched to any gene: 2. CDR1 SEHNR and CDR2 FQNEAQ come from the germline V gene (reference sequence). The CDR3 loop reads CASSLGDRGTNEKLFF. The CDR3 coding sequence is TGTGCCAGCAGCTTAGGAGACAGGGGAACTAATGAAAAACTGTTTTTT.

This clonotype was picked up many times. The rearrangement joins TRBV5-1 to TRBJ2-2; D is unresolved. Germline loops: CDR1 SGHRS, CDR2 YFSETQ. This CDR3 contains 13 residues. Deletions cut 4 bases from V and 6 bases from J, with 10 bases between. In DNA, the CDR3 is TGCGCCAGCAGCCTCGACCCCGCCGGGGAGCTGTTTTTT. Its protein product is CASSLDPAGELFF.

At least ten counts were recorded for this clonotype. V usage is TRBV6-5 and J usage is TRBJ1-2, with unresolved D. The CDR3 loop spans 13 amino acids. Germline V CDR1 and CDR2: MNHEY, SVGAGI. Trimming cost V 7 bases and J 7 bases, with 16 bases left between them. This chain's CDR3 is CASTLTPGSGYTF. The CDR3 bases are TGTGCCAGCACCCTTACCCCAGGCAGTGGCTACACCTTC.

This clonotype appeared many times. The genes are TRBV20-1 and TRBJ2-3, with 9 positions matching TRBD2. The germline gives CDR1 DFQATT, CDR2 SNEGSKA (reference sequence). The CDR3 covers 14 residues. Unmatched junction bases numbered 5, after V lost 5 bases and J lost 2 bases. CDR3 nucleotide sequence: TGCAGTGCTCCCCCTAGCGGGGTCACAGATACGCAGTATTTT. This translates into CSAPPSGVTDTQYF.

The table lists this clonotype with many counts. The chain joins TRBV6-5 to TRBJ2-7; 8 positions agree with TRBD2. CDR3 length equals 15 residues. The germline V gene has CDR1 MNHEY and CDR2 SVGAGI. V dropped 9 bases and J dropped 1; count of bases not matched to a gene: 11. This CDR3 is CASPWPRGRSYEQYV. In DNA form, the CDR3 reads TGTGCCAGTCCCTGGCCTCGCGGGAGGTCCTACGAGCAGTACGTC.

This sequence joins TRBV27 and TRBJ1-2, with D perhaps TRBD1 (6 bases). V was clipped by 5 bases and J by 7 bases, with 20 bases between them. CDR1 and CDR2 (germline): MNHEY, SMNVEV (reference sequence). This CDR3 region has 15 residues. CDR3 nucleotides: TGTGCCAGCAGTCCGAACGGCGGGGGCACGACTGGCTACACCTTC. This translates into CASSPNGGGTTGYTF.

This clonotype was detected ten times or more. The chain is built from TRBV20-1 and TRBJ1-6; D gene uncertain. The V end lost 5 bases, the J end lost 5 bases, and 10 bases lay between the germline ends. There are 13 residues in the CDR3. The germline V gene has CDR1 DFQATT and CDR2 SNEGSKA (reference sequence). CDR3 sequence: CSASRTDNSPLHF. DNA of the CDR3: TGCAGTGCTTCGAGGACGGATAATTCACCCCTCCACTTT.

This clonotype appeared many times. The J gene is TRBJ2-5, the V gene TRBV6-6; D not resolved. Germline CDR1 and CDR2: MNHNY and SVGAGI (reference sequence). Trimming shortened V by 5 bases and J by 5 bases, and 9 bases separated the two germline ends. The CDR3 totals 12 residues. The CDR3 is CASSRTIETQYF. The CDR3 region has the DNA TGTGCCAGCAGTAGGACCATCGAGACCCAGTACTTC.

This chain joins TRBV5-1 and TRBJ2-7, with 11 bases fitting TRBD2. The CDR3 is made up of 15 amino acids. V lost 4 bases and J lost 3; bases outside the gene matches: 6. Germline V gives CDR1 SGHRS, CDR2 YFSETQ. This CDR3 is CASSATSGTVYEQYF. DNA for the CDR3: TGCGCCAGCAGCGCGACTAGCGGGACGGTCTACGAGCAGTACTTC.

This clonotype was seen ten or more times. This chain connects TRBV5-1 to TRBJ1-2; unclear D gene. V was cut by 3 bases and J by 1 base, with 10 bases left in between. Germline V CDR1 and CDR2: SGHRS, YFSETQ. The CDR3 has 14 amino acids. CDR3 sequence (DNA): TGCGCCAGCAGCTGGAGAGCCAGTAACTATGGCTACACCTTC. Amino acids: CASSWRASNYGYTF.

This clonotype was recorded many times. Here the CDR3 DNA reads TGTGCCAGCAGCTCCCGAGCGGGGCCGAGCTCCTACAATGAGCAGTTCTTC. It specifies CASSSRAGPSSYNEQFF. The V call is TRBV7-8, the J call TRBJ2-1; 7 bases align to TRBD2. The CDR3 totals 17 residues. CDR1 and CDR2 (germline): SGHVS, FQNEAQ. V lost 4 bases to trimming and J lost 0 bases; unmatched junction nucleotides: 9.

This clonotype was seen at least ten times. CDR3 coding DNA: TGCGCCAGCAGCTTGGGGCGCGGGGGTCGAGAGACCCAGTACTTC. Amino acid sequence: CASSLGRGGRETQYF. The chain uses TRBV5-1 and TRBJ2-5; 7 bases agree with TRBD2. The V segment lost 0 bases and the J segment 4 bases; nucleotides outside the gene matches: 6. There are 15 residues in the CDR3. Germline CDR1 and CDR2: SGHRS and YFSETQ.

This clonotype was picked up many times. The gene calls are TRBV7-2 and TRBJ1-3; D may be TRBD1 (5 bases). Germline CDR1 reads SGHTA; CDR2 reads FQGNSA. The CDR3 loop spans 15 amino acids. The germline V and J ends were trimmed by 1 base and 7 bases, with 14 bases remaining between them. As DNA, the CDR3 is TGTGCCAGCAGCTTAGTGGCAGGGTGGACGAACACCATATATTTT. It specifies CASSLVAGWTNTIYF. Supplemented by reference TRBV7-2 and TRBJ1-3, the full variable domain reads GAGVSQSPSNKVTEKGKDVELRCDPISGHTALYWYRQSLGQGLEFLIYFQGNSAPDKSGLPSDRFSAERTGGSVSTLTIQRTQQEDSAVYLCASSLVAGWTNTIYFGEGSWLTVV.

This clonotype has a handful of counts. The chain links TRBV14 to TRBJ2-5; D remains unclear. The germline V gene encodes CDR1 SGHDN and CDR2 FVKESK. The V end lost 0 bases, the J end lost 5 bases, and 16 bases lay between the germline ends. The CDR3 spans 16 residues. The CDR3 bases are TGTGCCAGCAGCCAAGATAGCATCTACATGAAGGAGACCCAGTACTTC. Its translation: CASSQDSIYMKETQYF.

This clonotype has ten or more counts. The chain recombines TRBV12-3 or TRBV12-4 with TRBJ1-3; TRBD1 matches at 8 bases. The length of the CDR3 is 15 residues. J gave up 3 bases and V 5 bases, and 6 bases lay outside the gene matches. This CDR3 is CASSLQGAGGNTIYF. The CDR3 nucleotides are TGTGCCAGCAGTCTTCAGGGGGCAGGTGGAAACACCATATATTTT.

As regards this clonotype: One base away lies a much larger clone, so this may be a sequencing read error. The chain combines TRBV5-1 with TRBJ2-3; perhaps TRBD2 as D (5 bases). Germline V gene sequence: CDR1 SGHRS, CDR2 YFSETQ. The CDR3 sequence is 14 residues long. The CDR3 region is CSSSTVAGSDTQYF. CDR3 nucleotides: TGCTCCAGCAGCACAGTTGCGGGTTCCGATACGCAGTATTTT.

This clonotype was seen many times. The chain employs TRBV6-5 and TRBJ1-2; a weak D match, TRBD1 (5 bases). This CDR3 region has 14 residues. Germline assignment: CDR1 MNHEY and CDR2 SVGAGI. V shed 4 bases and J shed 7 bases, with 16 bases lying between them. The CDR3 here is CASSSQGWGSGYTF. The CDR3 nucleotides are TGTGCCAGCAGTTCGCAGGGATGGGGTAGTGGCTACACCTTC.

This clonotype was detected many times. The gene calls are TRBV5-1 and TRBJ2-3, with 8 nucleotides matching TRBD2. Trimming at V came to 3 bases and at J to 4 bases, leaving 4 bases not matched to a gene. From germline, CDR1 is SGHRS and CDR2 YFSETQ. CDR3 length equals 14 residues. In DNA form, the CDR3 reads TGCGCCAGCAGCTCGATGACTAGCGCAGATACGCAGTATTTT. Protein: CASSSMTSADTQYF.

This clonotype was seen repeatedly, ten times or more. The chain uses TRBV20-1 and TRBJ2-5; D gene unclear. The CDR3 has 13 residues. Germline V gene data show CDR1 as DFQATT and CDR2 as SNEGSKA (reference sequence). The germline V and J ends were trimmed by 5 bases and 5 bases, with 15 bases remaining between them. The CDR3 bases are TGCAGTGCTCGCTCCGGGCCAAGGGAGACCCAGTACTTC. It yields the protein CSARSGPRETQYF.

The table lists this clonotype with many counts. The rearrangement joins TRBV24-1 to TRBJ2-5, with D perhaps matching TRBD1 or TRBD2 (5 bases each). The germline V gene encodes CDR1 KGHDR and CDR2 SFDVKD. Between the trimmed V and J ends, which lost 5 bases and 1 base, there was a span of 16 bases. The CDR3 spans 16 residues. The CDR3 DNA follows: TGTGCCACCAGTGCGTCCCGGTGGGGGAGCCAAGAGACCCAGTACTTC. As protein: CATSASRWGSQETQYF.

The rearrangement links TRBV7-6 to TRBJ1-1; the D gene is possibly TRBD1 (6 bases). This CDR3 is built from 15 residues. Germline V gives CDR1 SGHVS, CDR2 FNYEAQ. Deletions cut 5 bases from V and 5 bases from J, with 18 bases between. CDR3 region: CASSQMGGDWTEAFF. CDR3 sequence (DNA): TGTGCCAGCAGCCAAATGGGGGGCGATTGGACTGAAGCTTTCTTT.

This clonotype occurred many times. The genes are TRBV4-2 and TRBJ2-7; TRBD2 aligns across 11 bases. This CDR3 is built from 16 residues. CDR1 and CDR2 from the germline V gene are LGHNA and YNFKEQ. Losses at the gene ends were 1 base for V and 5 bases for J; bases not matched to a gene: 7. CDR3 region: CASSQAVAGGPNEQYF. DNA for the CDR3: TGTGCCAGCAGCCAAGCCGTAGCGGGGGGGCCCAACGAGCAGTACTTC.

This clonotype was recorded at least ten times. The chain uses TRBV12-3 or TRBV12-4 and TRBJ2-5; D remains ambiguous. The CDR3 contains 13 residues. The V and J ends lost 6 bases and 5 bases respectively, with 13 bases between them. The CDR3 loop is CASSWIVGETQYF. For the CDR3, the DNA is TGTGCCAGCAGCTGGATCGTCGGGGAGACCCAGTACTTC.

This clonotype is medium-sized (0.01 to 0.1%) by share. The chain combines TRBV7-9 with TRBJ2-5; the D gene could be TRBD1 or TRBD2 (5 bases each). The V gene's germline CDR1 is SEHNR and CDR2 FQNEAQ (reference sequence). V lost 1 base and J 5 bases, leaving 8 bases between the germline ends. The CDR3 runs to 13 residues. CDR3 in amino acids: CASSLVGTETQYF. As DNA, the CDR3 is TGTGCCAGCAGCTTAGTTGGGACGGAGACCCAGTACTTC.

Ten or more counts support this clonotype. This sequence joins TRBV29-1 and TRBJ2-3; D possibly uses TRBD1 or TRBD2 (5 bases each). The germline V gene encodes CDR1 SQVTM and CDR2 ANQGSEA. This CDR3 region has 10 residues. Trimming removed 7 bases from V and 5 bases from J, with 7 bases in between. The chain's CDR3 is CSGGLDTQYF. In DNA, the CDR3 is TGCAGCGGGGGGTTAGATACGCAGTATTTT.

The sample holds many counts of this clonotype. The chain uses TRBV7-3 and TRBJ2-1; maybe TRBD2 (6 bases). The germline CDR1 and CDR2 sequences are SGHTA and FQGTGA. V shed 5 bases and J shed 0 bases, with 11 bases lying between them. CDR3 length equals 15 residues. CDR3 region: CASSQWGDSYNEQFF. The CDR3 nucleotides are TGTGCCAGCAGCCAATGGGGGGACTCCTACAATGAGCAGTTCTTC.